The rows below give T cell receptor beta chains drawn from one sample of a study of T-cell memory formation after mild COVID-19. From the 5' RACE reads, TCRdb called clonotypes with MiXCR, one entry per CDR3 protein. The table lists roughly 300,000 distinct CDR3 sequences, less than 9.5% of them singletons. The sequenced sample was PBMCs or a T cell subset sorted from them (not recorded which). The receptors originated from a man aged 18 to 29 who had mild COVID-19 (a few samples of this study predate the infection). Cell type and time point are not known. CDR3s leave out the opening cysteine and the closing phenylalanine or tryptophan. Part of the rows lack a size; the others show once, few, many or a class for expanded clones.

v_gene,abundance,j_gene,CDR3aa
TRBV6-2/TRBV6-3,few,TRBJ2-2,ASSYPYTGELF
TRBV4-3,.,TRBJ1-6,ASSQDVDRGSPYNSPLH
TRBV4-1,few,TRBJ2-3,ASSQDGLRHTQY
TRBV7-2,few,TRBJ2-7,ASSLDEGAYEQY
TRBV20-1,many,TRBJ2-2,SARDLQGSTGELF
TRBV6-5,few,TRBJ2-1,ASSPSGGNYNEQF
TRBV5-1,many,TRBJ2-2,ASSLTGRNTGELF
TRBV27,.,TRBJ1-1,ASSGWTGHGAF
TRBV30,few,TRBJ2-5,ASTRTGGFETQY
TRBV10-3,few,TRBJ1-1,AISERGATEAF
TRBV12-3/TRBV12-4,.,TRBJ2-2,ASILRGGDTGELF
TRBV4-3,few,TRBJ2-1,ASSQDFSGGSNEQF
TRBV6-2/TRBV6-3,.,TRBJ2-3,ASSYAGGDSDTQY
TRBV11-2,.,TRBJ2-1,ASSLDQGYNEQF
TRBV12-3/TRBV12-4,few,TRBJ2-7,ASSLRSGYSYEQY
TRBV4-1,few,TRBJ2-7,ASSQRGDRSYEQY
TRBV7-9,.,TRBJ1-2,ASRGQGISYGYT
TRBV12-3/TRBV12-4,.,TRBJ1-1,ASSLADEIRNTLDTEAF
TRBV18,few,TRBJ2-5,ASSPPVVNRQETQY
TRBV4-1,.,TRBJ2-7,ASKASSVSGYEQY
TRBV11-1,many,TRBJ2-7,ASSLRTRGSYEQY
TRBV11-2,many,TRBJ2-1,ASSFTSGGGNEQF
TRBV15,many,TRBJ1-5,ATSRGGQFNQPQH
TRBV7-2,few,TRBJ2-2,ASSLVWNTGELF
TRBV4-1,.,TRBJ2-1,ASSRTTGVRNEQF
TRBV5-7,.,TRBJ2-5,ARGTGPHQETQY
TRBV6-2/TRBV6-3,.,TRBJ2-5,ASSYSLAGARETQY
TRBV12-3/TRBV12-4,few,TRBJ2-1,ASSLSLHSAYNEQF
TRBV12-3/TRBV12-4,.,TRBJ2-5,ASNWYGAETQY
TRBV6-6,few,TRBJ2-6,ASRGKGAWSGANVLT
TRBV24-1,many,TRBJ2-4,ATSDPSLAKNIQY
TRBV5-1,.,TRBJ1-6,ASSLGSARDGLTPLH
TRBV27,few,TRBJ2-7,ASSFDMPGFYEQY
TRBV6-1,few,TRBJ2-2,ASIIDRELTGELF
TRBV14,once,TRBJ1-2,ASSHPPTGADGYT
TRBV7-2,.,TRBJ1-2,ASSLMQGNYGYT
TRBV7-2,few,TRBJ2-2,ASSLGAGNRELF
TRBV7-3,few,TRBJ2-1,ASSLMSGGAHEQF
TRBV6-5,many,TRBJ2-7,ASSGEAGHLYEQY
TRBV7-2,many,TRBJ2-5,ASTQGGGETQY
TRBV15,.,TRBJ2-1,ATSRGGEGNNEQF